Listed below are T cell receptor beta chains from one sample, sequenced in a study of shared clonotypes between healthy human individuals. TCRdb's copy holds only in-frame clones and misses some; the assay was immunoSEQ multiplex PCR. The sample shows millions of clones, approximately 90% of them seen only once. The sequenced sample was naive CD4+ T cells sorted from blood. Every receptor here comes from a man between 18 and 29 years old in good health. The CDR3 runs from the conserved cysteine through the conserved F or W. Each record gives: V gene, clone size, CDR3 protein. Part of the rows lack a size; the others show once, few, many or a class for expanded clones.

>TRBV5-1|.
CASSFMGLAGGPDTQYF
>TRBV5-4|few
CASSLANTGELFF
>TRBV14|.
CASSQDPSGRSEQYF
>TRBV6-6|.
CASSKTGGEQFF
>TRBV28|.
CASSTGGSAEAFF
>TRBV18|.
CASSQGGSTDTQYF
>TRBV19|.
CASSMVTAEAFF
>TRBV6-1|.
CASSGVSQTAYEQYF
>TRBV7-3|once
CASSGQGGIGELFF
>TRBV14|.
CASSQAGTGPNYGYTF
>TRBV7-2|.
CASSLAGGALINEQFF
>TRBV5-1|.
CASSVAGDGEQYF
>TRBV5-1|.
CASSPLTGEDNEQFF
>TRBV18|.
CASSPGGGPEAFF
>TRBV29-1|.
CSVFPSGANVLTF
>TRBV7-9|.
CASSLGGGGSPRYEQYF
>TRBV11-2|.
CASSLSRIAKNIQYF
>TRBV27|once
CASSPRDRGIWEQYF
>TRBV7-6|.
CASSLDGSSYNSPLHF
>TRBV15|.
CATSIDTRKEPQHF
>TRBV30|once
CACSGGGNTEAFF
>TRBV11-1|.
CASSLGTGAGGTEAFF
>TRBV5-4|.
CASSLDGTGPEKLFF
>TRBV7-9|.
CASSSLAGVLGETQYF